One T cell receptor (beta chain) is described in this entry. Its cognate antigen is unknown. TCRdb reanalysed the RT-PCR reads using MiXCR and keeps one entry per CDR3 protein. This sample has hundreds of thousands of distinct CDR3 sequences, with about 18% found just once. This record comes from a study of response to subunit inactivated influenza vaccine. Study-level results: The study's authors posited that every seasonal influenza vaccination enlists few new T cells.

Per the germline V gene, CDR1 is MDHEN and CDR2 is SYDVKM. V was cut by 5 bases and J by 7 bases, with 16 bases left in between. This CDR3 contains 14 residues. V is TRBV28 and J is TRBJ2-3, with D hard to call. This TCR was recovered from a man aged 50-60 years who received an inactivated influenza vaccine. The sequenced sample was PBMCs from blood, obtained 4 to 6 days after vaccination. The CDR3 nucleotides are TGTGCCAGCAGTCCTCCAGCTCGGGTGAATACGCAGTATTTT. Translating gives CASSPPARVNTQYF.